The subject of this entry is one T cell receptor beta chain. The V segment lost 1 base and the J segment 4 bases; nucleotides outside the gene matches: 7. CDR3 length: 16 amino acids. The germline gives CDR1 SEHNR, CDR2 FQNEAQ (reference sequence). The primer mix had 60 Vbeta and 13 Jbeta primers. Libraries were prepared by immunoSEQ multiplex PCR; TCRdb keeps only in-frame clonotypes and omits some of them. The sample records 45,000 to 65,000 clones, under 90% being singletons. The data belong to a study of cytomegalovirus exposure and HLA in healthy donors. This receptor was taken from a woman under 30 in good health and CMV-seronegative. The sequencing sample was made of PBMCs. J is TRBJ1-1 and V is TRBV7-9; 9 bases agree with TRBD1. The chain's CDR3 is CASSLGHGTGSTEAFF. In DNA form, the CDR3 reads TGTGCCAGCAGCTTAGGCCACGGGACAGGGAGCACTGAAGCTTTCTTT.